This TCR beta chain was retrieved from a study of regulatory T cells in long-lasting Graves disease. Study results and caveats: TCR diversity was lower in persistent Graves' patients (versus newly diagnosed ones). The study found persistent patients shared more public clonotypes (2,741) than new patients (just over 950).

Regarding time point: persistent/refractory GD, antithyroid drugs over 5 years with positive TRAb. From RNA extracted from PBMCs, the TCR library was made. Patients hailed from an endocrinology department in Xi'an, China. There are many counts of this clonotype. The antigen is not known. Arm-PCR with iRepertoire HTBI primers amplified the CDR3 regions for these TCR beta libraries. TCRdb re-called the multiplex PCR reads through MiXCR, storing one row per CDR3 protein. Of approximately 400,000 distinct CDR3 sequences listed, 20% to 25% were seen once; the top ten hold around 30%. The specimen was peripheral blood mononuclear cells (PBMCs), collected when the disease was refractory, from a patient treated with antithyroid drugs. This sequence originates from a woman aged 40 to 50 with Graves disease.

Written as DNA, the CDR3 is TGTGCCAGCAGCTCGGGACTAGCGGGACAAGAGACCCAGTACTTC. Translated: CASSSGLAGQETQYF. The chain combines TRBV7-7 with TRBJ2-5; 13 bases are shared with TRBD2. Trimming cost V 4 bases and J 2 bases; bases outside gene matches: 1. The CDR3 covers 15 residues. Germline loops: CDR1 SSHAT, CDR2 FNYEAQ (reference sequence).